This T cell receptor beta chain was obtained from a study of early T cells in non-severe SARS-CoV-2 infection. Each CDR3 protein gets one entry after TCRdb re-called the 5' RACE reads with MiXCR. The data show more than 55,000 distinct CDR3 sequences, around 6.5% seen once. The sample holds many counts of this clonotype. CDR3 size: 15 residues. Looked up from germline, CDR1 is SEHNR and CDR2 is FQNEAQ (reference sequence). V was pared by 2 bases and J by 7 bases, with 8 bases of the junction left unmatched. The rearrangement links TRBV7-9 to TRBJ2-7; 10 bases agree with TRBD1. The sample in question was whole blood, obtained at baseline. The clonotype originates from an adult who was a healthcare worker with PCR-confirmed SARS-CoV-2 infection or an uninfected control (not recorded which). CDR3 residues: CASSLFGDRGEEQYF. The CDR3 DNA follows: TGTGCCAGCAGCTTATTCGGGGACAGGGGCGAAGAGCAGTACTTC.